What follows describes a single T cell receptor beta chain. Produced via immunoSEQ multiplex PCR; TCRdb's table is partial and in-frame only. The table lists tens of thousands of clones, 85% to 95% of them singletons. The sample originates from a study of OX40 agonist ivuxolimab in advanced cancers. The receptor was derived from an adult with an advanced solid tumor such as melanoma, head and neck, liver or kidney cancer. The sample in question was CD4+ or CD8+ T cells sorted from blood, obtained in a trial of the OX40 agonist ivuxolimab.

This CDR3 reads CASSLNQGDQETQYF. The CDR3 nucleotides read TGTGCCAGCAGTCTCAACCAGGGGGATCAAGAGACCCAGTACTTC. The rearrangement links TRBV2 to TRBJ2-5; 7 bases map to TRBD1. The ends lost 5 bases at V and 2 bases at J; junction bases unmatched: 8. Per the germline V gene, CDR1 is SNHLY and CDR2 is FYNNEI. The CDR3 has 15 residues.